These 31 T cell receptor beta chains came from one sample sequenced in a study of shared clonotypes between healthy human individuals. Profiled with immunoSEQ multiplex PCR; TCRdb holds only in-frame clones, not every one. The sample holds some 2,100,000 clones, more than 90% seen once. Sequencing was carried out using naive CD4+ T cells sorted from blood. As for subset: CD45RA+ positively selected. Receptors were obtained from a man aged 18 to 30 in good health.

CDR3: CASSRGGYNSPLHF. The CDR3 DNA sequence: TGTGCCAGCAGCAGGGGAGGGTATAATTCACCCCTCCACTTT. The J gene is TRBJ1-6, the V gene TRBV28; D might be TRBD1 (6 bases). V lost 6 bases, J lost 4 bases, and 10 bases lay in between. Germline V gene lookup returns CDR1 MDHEN and CDR2 SYDVKM. The CDR3 runs to 14 residues.

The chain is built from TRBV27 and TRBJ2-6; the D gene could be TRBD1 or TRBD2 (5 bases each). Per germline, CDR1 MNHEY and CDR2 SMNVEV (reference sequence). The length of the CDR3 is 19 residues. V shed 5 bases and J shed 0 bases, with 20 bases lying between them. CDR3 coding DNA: TGTGCCAGCAGTCCATACCGTTCGGGACGGTACTCTGGGGCCAACGTCCTGACTTTC. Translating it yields CASSPYRSGRYSGANVLTF.

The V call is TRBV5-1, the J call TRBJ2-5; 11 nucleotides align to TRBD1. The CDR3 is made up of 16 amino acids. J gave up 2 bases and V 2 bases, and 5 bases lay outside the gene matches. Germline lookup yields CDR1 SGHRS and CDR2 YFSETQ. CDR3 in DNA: TGCGCCAGCAGCTTCACCCGGGACAGGGGGCAAGAGACCCAGTACTTC. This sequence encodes CASSFTRDRGQETQYF.

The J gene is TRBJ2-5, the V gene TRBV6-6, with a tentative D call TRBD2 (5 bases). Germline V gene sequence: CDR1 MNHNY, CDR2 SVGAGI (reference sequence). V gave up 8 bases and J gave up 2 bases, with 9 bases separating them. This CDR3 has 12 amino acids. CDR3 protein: CASQTGQETQYF. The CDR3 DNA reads TGTGCCAGCCAAACGGGACAAGAGACCCAGTACTTC.

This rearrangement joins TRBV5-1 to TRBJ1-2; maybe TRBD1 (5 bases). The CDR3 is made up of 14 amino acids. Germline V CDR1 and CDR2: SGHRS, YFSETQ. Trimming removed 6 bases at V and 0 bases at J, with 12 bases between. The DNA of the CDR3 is TGCGCCAGCACGGCAGGGTCCTCTAACTATGGCTACACCTTC. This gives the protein CASTAGSSNYGYTF.

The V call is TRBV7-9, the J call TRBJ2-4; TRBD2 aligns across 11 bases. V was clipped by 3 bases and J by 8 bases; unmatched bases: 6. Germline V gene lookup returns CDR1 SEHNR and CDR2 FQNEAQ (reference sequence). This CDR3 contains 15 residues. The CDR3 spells CASSFLAGGQDIQYF. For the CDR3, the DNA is TGTGCCAGCAGCTTCCTAGCGGGGGGCCAAGACATTCAGTACTTC.

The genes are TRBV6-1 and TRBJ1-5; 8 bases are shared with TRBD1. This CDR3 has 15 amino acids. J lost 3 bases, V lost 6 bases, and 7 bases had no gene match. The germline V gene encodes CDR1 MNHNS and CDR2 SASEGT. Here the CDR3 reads CASRSGQAFNQPQHF. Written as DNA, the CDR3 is TGTGCCAGCAGGTCGGGACAGGCATTCAATCAGCCCCAGCATTTT.

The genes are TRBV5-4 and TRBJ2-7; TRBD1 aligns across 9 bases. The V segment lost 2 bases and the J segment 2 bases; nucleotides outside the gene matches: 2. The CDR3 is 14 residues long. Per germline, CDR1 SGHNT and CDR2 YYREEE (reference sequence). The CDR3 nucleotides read TGTGCCAGCAGCTTACAGGGGGCCCCCTACGAGCAGTACTTC. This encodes CASSLQGAPYEQYF.

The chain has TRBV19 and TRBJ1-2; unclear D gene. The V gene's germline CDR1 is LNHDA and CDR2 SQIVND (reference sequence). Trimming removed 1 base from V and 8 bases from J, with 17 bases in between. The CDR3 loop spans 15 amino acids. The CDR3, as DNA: TGTGCCAGTAGTATAGGCCATTCATTGCTTGGAGGCTACACCTTC. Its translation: CASSIGHSLLGGYTF.

CDR3 sequence (DNA): TGTGCCAGCAGTGAATGGGAGGAGACCCAGTACTTC. This gives the protein CASSEWEETQYF. The chain joins TRBV2 to TRBJ2-5; D possibly corresponds to TRBD2 (5 bases). This CDR3 contains 12 residues. V lost 2 bases to trimming and J lost 5 bases, with 6 bases between them. Germline V gene sequence: CDR1 SNHLY, CDR2 FYNNEI.

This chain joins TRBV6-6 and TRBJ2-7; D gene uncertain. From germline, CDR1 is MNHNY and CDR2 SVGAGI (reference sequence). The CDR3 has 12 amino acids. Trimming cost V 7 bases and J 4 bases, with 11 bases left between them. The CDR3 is CASKEAGYEQYF. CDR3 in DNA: TGTGCCAGCAAGGAAGCCGGATACGAGCAGTACTTC.

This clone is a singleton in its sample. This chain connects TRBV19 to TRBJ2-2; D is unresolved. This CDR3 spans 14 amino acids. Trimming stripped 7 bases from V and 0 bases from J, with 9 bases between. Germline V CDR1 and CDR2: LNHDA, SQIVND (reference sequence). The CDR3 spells CASKGGANTGELFF. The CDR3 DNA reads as TGTGCCAGTAAGGGCGGCGCGAACACCGGGGAGCTGTTTTTT. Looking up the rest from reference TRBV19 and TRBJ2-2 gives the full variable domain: DGGITQSPKYLFRKEGQNVTLSCEQNLNHDAMYWYRQDPGQGLRLIYYSQIVNDFQKGDIAEGYSVSREKKESFPLTVTSAQKNPTAFYLCASKGGANTGELFFGEGSRLTVL.

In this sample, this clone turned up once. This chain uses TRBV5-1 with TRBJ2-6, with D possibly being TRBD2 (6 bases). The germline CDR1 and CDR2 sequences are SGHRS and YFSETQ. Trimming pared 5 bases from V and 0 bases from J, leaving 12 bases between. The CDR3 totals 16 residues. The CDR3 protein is CASREGGNSGANVLTF. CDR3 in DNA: TGCGCCAGCAGGGAGGGCGGAAACTCTGGGGCCAACGTCCTGACTTTC.

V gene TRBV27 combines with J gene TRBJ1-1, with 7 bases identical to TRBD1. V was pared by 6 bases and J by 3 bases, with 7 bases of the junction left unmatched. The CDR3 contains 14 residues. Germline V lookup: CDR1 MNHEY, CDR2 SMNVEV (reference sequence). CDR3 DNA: TGTGCCAGCAGACCCGACAGGGACTACACTGAAGCTTTCTTT. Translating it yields CASRPDRDYTEAFF.

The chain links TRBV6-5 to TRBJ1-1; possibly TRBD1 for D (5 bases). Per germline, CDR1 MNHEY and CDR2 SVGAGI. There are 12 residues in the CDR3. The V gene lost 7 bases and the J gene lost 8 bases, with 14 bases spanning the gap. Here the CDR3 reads CASTTQGSEAFF. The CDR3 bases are TGTGCCAGCACCACCCAGGGCTCCGAAGCTTTCTTT.

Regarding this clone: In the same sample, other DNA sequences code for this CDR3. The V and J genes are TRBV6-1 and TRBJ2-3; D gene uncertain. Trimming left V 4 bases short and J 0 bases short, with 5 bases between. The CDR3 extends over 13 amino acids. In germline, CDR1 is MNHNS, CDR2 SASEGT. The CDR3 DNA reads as TGTGCCAGCAGTGGGTTCAGCACAGATACGCAGTATTTT. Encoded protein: CASSGFSTDTQYF.

CDR3 amino acids: CASSPGPPKAGITYEQYF. The CDR3 nucleotides are TGTGCCAGCTCACCAGGGCCCCCAAAAGCGGGGATCACCTACGAGCAGTACTTC. The genes are TRBV18 and TRBJ2-7, with 7 bases fitting TRBD2. Germline assignment: CDR1 KGHSH and CDR2 LQKENI. The junction had 15 bases not matched to a gene; V was cut back by 2 bases and J by 2 bases. This CDR3 has 18 residues.

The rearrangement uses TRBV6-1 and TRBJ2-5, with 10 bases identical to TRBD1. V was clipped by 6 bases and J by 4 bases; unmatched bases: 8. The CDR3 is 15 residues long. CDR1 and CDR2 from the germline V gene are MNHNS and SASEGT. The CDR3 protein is CASRAGQGKLETQYF. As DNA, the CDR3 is TGTGCCAGCAGAGCGGGACAGGGGAAATTAGAGACCCAGTACTTC.

CDR3 DNA: TGTGCCAGCAGCGACCTTAGTGAGCAGTACTTC. As protein: CASSDLSEQYF. The chain recombines TRBV9 with TRBJ2-7; D remains unclear. Germline V CDR1 and CDR2: SGDLS, YYNGEE. The CDR3 extends over 11 amino acids. V lost 3 bases and J lost 7, with 8 bases in between.

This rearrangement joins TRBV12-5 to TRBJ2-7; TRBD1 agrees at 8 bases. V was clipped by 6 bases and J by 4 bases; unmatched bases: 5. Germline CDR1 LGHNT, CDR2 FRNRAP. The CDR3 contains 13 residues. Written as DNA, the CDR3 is TGTGCTAGTGGCCAGGGGGCTAGGTACGAGCAGTACTTC. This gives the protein CASGQGARYEQYF.

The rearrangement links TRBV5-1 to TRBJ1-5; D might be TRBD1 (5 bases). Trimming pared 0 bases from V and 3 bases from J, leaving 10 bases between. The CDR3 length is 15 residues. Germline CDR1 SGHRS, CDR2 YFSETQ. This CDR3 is CASSLAPGTNQPQHF. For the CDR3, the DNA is TGCGCCAGCAGCTTGGCCCCAGGGACCAATCAGCCCCAGCATTTT. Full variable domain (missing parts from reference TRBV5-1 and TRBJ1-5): KAGVTQTPRYLIKTRGQQVTLSCSPISGHRSVSWYQQTPGQGLQFLFEYFSETQRNKGNFPGRFSGRQFSNSRSEMNVSTLELGDSALYLCASSLAPGTNQPQHFGDGTRLSIL.

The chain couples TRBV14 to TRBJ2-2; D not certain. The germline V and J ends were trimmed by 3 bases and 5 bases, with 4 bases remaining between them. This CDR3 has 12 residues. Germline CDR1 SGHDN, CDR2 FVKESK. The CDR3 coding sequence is TGTGCCAGCAGCCAGAGGACCGGGGAGCTGTTTTTT. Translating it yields CASSQRTGELFF.

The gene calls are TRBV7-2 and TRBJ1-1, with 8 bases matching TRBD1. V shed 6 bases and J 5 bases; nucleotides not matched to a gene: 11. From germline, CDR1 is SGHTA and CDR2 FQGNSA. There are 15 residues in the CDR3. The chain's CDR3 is CASRSGTGPATEAFF. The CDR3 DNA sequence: TGTGCCAGCAGGAGCGGGACAGGCCCGGCGACTGAAGCTTTCTTT.

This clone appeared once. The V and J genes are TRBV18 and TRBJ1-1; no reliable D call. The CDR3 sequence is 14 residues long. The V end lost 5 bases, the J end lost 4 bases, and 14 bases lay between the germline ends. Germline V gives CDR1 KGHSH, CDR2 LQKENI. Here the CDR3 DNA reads TGTGCCAGCTCATTCGAGGCAGCTTCCACTGAAGCTTTCTTT. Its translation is CASSFEAASTEAFF.

Here the CDR3 reads CASSPGQFVDSPLHF. CDR3 DNA: TGTGCCAGTAGTCCCGGACAATTTGTGGATTCACCCCTCCACTTT. The rearrangement uses TRBV19 and TRBJ1-6; D is perhaps TRBD1 (5 bases). CDR1 and CDR2 (germline): LNHDA, SQIVND (reference sequence). The germline V and J ends were trimmed by 5 bases and 8 bases, with 16 bases remaining between them. CDR3 length: 15 residues.

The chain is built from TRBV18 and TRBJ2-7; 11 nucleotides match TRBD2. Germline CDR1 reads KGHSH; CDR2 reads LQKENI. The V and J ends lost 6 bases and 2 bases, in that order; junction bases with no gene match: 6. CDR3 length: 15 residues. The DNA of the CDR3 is TGTGCCAGCTCGGCGGGGACTAGCGGAACCTACGAGCAGTACTTC. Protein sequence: CASSAGTSGTYEQYF.

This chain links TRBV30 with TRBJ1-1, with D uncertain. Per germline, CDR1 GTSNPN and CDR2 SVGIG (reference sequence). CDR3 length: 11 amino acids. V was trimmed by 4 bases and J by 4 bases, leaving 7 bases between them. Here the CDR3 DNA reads TGTGCCTGGAAGTGGCGCACTGAAGCTTTCTTT. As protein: CAWKWRTEAFF.

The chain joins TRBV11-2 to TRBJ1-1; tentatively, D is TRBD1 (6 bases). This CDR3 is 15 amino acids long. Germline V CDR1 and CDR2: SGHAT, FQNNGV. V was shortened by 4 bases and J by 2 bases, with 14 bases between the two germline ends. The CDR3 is CASSSTDSRNTEAFF. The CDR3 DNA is TGTGCCAGCAGCTCCACGGACAGTCGTAACACTGAAGCTTTCTTT.

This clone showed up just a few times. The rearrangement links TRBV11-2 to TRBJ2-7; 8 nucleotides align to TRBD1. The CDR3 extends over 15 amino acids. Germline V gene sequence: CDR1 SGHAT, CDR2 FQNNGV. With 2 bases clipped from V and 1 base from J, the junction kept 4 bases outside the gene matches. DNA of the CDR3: TGTGCCAGCAGCTTACCGGACAGGGTATCCTACGAGCAGTACTTC. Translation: CASSLPDRVSYEQYF.

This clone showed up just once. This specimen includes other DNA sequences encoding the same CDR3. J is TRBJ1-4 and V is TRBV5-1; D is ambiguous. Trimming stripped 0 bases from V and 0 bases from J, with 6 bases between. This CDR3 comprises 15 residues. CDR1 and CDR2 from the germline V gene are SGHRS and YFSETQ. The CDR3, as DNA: TGCGCCAGCAGCTTGGACGGTGCAACTAATGAAAAACTGTTTTTT. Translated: CASSLDGATNEKLFF.

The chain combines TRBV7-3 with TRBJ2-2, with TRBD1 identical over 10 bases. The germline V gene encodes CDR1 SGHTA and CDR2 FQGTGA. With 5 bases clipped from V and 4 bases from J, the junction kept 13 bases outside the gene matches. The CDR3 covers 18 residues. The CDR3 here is CASSRPGTGEGATGELFF. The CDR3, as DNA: TGTGCCAGCAGCCGTCCCGGGACAGGGGAAGGGGCCACCGGGGAGCTGTTTTTT.